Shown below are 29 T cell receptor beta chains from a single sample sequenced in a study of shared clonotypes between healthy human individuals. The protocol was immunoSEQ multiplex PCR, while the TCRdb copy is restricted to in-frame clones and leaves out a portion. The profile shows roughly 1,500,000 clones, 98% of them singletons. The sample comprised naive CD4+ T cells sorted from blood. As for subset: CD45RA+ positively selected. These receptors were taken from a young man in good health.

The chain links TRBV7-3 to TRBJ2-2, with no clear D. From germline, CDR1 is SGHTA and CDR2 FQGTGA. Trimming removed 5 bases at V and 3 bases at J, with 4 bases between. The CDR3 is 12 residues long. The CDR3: CASSHYTGELFF. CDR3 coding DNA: TGTGCCAGCAGCCATTACACCGGGGAGCTGTTTTTT.

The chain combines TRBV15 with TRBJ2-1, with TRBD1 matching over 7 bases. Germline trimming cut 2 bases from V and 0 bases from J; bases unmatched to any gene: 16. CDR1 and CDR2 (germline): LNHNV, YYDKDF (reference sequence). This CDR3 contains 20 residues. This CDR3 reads CATSRPRGHLPLSSYNEQFF. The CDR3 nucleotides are TGTGCCACCAGCAGACCTAGGGGGCACCTCCCCCTGAGCTCCTACAATGAGCAGTTCTTC.

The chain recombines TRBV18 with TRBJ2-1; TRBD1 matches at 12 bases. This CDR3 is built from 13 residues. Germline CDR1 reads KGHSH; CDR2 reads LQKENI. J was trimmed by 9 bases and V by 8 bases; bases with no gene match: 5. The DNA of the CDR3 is TGTGCCAGCGCTCCGGGACAGGGGGCTGAGCAGTTCTTC. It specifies CASAPGQGAEQFF.

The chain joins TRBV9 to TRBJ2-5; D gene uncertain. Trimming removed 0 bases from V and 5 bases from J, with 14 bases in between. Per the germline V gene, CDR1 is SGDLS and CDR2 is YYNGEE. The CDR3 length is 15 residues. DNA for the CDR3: TGTGCCAGCAGCGTAGCCTCAGTGGCCCTGGAGACCCAGTACTTC. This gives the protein CASSVASVALETQYF.

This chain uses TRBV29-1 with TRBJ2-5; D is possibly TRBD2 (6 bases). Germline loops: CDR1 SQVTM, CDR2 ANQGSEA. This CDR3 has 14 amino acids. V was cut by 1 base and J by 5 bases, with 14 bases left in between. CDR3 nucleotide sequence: TGCAGCGTTGAAGGGAGGGTCCGGGCCGAGACCCAGTACTTC. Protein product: CSVEGRVRAETQYF.

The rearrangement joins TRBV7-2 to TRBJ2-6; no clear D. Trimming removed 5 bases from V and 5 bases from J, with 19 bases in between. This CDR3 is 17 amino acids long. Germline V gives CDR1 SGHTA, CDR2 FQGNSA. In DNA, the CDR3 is TGTGCCAGCAGCCCCCGTTTGGAAGCTTGGCGGGCCAACGTCCTGACTTTC. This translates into CASSPRLEAWRANVLTF.

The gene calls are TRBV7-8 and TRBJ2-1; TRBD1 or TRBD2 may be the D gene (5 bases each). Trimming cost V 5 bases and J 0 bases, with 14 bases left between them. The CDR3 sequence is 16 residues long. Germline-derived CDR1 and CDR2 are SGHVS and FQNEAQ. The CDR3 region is CASSPRKGSSYNEQFF. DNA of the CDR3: TGTGCCAGCAGCCCGAGGAAGGGGAGCTCCTACAATGAGCAGTTCTTC.

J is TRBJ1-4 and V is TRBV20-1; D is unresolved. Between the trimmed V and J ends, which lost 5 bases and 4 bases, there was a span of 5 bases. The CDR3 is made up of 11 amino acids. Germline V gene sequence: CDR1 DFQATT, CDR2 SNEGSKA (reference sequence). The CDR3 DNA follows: TGCAGTGCTCTTTTTAATGAAAAACTGTTTTTT. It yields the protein CSALFNEKLFF.

Here the CDR3 reads CASSIENTEAFF. CDR3 coding DNA: TGTGCCAGTAGTATAGAGAACACTGAAGCTTTCTTT. The V and J genes are TRBV19 and TRBJ1-1; D is ambiguous. CDR3 length: 12 residues. The ends were cut back, 0 bases at V and 1 base at J, with 0 bases in the middle. Germline CDR1 LNHDA, CDR2 SQIVND (reference sequence).

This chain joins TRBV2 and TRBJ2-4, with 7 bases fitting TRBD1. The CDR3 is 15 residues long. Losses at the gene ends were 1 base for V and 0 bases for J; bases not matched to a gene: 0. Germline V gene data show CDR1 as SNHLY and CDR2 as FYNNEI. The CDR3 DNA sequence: TGTGCCAGCAGTGAAGACAGGGGAGCCAAAAACATTCAGTACTTC. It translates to CASSEDRGAKNIQYF.

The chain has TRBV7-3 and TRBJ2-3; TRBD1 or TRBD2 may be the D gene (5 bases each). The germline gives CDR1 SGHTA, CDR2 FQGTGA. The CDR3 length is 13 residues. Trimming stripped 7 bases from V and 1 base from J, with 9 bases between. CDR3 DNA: TGTGCCAGCATGATGGGGGGCACAGATACGCAGTATTTT. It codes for CASMMGGTDTQYF.

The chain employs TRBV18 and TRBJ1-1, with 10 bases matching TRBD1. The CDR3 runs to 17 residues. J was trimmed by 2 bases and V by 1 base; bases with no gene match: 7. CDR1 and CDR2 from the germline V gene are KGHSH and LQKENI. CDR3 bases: TGTGCCAGCTCACCACTGGGACAGGGGACCTTAAACACTGAAGCTTTCTTT. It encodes CASSPLGQGTLNTEAFF.

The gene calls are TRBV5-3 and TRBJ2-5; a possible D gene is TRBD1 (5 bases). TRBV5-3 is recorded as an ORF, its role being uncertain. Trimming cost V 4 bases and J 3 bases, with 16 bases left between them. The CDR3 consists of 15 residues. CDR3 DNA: TGTGCCAGAAGCCTAGACAGCCTGCTGGAAGAGACCCAGTACTTC. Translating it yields CARSLDSLLEETQYF.

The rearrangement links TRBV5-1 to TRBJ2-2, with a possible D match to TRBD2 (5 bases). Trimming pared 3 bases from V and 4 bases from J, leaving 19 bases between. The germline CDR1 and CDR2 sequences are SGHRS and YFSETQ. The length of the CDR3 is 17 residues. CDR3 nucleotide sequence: TGCGCCAGCAGCTCCACAATTGGTGGTGGGAGCACCGGGGAGCTGTTTTTT. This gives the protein CASSSTIGGGSTGELFF.

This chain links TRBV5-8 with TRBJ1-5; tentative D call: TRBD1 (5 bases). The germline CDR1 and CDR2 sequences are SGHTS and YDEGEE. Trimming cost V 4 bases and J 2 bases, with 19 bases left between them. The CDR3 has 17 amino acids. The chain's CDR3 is CASSPVWGSPRNQPQHF. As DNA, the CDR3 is TGTGCCAGCAGCCCAGTTTGGGGGTCACCTCGCAATCAGCCCCAGCATTTT.

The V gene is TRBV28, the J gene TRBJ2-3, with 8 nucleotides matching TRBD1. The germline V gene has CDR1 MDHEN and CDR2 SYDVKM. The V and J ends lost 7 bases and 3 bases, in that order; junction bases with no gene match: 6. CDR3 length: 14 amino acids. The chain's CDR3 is CASTQGARTDTQYF. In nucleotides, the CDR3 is TGTGCCAGCACCCAGGGGGCGAGGACAGATACGCAGTATTTT.

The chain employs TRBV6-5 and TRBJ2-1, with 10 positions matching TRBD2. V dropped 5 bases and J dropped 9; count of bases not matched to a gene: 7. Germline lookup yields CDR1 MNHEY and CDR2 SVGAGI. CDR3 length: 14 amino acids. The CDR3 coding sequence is TGTGCCAGCAGTAACACACAGCGGGAGGGTGAGCAGTTCTTC. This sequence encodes CASSNTQREGEQFF.

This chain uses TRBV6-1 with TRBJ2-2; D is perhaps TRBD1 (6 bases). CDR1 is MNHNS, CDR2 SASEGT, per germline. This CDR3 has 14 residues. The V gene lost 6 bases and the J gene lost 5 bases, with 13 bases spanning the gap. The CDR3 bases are TGTGCCAGCAGACAGGGTTCGCGGACCGGGGAGCTGTTTTTT. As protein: CASRQGSRTGELFF.

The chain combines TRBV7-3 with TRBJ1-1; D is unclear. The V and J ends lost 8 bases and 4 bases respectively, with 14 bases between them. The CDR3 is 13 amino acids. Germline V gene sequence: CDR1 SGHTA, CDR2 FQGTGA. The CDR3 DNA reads TGTGCCAGCTCTCGGGATCGTACCACTGAAGCTTTCTTT. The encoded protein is CASSRDRTTEAFF.

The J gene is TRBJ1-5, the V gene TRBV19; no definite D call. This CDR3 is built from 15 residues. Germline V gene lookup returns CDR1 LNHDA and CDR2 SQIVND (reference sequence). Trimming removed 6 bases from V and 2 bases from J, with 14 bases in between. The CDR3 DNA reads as TGTGCCAGTAGCCCCGTGAATGCTGGCAATCAGCCCCAGCATTTT. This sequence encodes CASSPVNAGNQPQHF.

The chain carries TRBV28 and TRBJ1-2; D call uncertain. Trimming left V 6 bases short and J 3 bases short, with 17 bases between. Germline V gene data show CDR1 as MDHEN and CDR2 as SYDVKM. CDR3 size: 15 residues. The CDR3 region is CASRHPRGSYYGYTF. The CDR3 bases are TGTGCCAGCAGACACCCCCGAGGGTCTTACTATGGCTACACCTTC.

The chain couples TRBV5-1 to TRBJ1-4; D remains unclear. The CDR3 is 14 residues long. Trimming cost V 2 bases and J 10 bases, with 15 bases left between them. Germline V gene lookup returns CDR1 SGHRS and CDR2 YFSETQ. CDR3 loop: CASSFGRTDGKLFF. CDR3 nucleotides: TGCGCCAGCAGCTTTGGACGGACCGATGGAAAACTGTTTTTT.

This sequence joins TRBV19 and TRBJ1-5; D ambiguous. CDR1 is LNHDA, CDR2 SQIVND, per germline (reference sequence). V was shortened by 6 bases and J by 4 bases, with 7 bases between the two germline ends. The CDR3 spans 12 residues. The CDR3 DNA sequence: TGTGCCAGTAGAGAGGAGAATCAGCCCCAGCATTTT. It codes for CASREENQPQHF.

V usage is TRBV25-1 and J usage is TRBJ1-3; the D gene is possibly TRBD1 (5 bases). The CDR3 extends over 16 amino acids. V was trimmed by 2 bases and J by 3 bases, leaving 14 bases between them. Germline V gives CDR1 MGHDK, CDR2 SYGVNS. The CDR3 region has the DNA TGTGCCAGCAGTGAAGCGGGGGGGTTGAGTGGAAACACCATATATTTT. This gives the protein CASSEAGGLSGNTIYF.

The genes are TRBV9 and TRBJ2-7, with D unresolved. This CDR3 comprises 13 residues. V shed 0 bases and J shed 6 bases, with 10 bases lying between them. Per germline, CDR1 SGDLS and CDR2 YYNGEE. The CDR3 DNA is TGTGCCAGCAGCGTAGACCTCATTTCCGAGCAGTACTTC. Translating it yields CASSVDLISEQYF.

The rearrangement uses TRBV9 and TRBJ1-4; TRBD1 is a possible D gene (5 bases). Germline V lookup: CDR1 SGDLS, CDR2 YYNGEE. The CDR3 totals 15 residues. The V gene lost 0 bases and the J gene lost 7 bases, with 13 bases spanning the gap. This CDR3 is CASSVGGRSVEKLFF. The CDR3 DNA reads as TGTGCCAGCAGCGTAGGGGGCAGGTCGGTTGAAAAACTGTTTTTT. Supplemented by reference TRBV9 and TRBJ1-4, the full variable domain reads DSGVTQTPKHLITATGQRVTLRCSPRSGDLSVYWYQQSLDQGLQFLIQYYNGEERAKGNILERFSAQQFPDLHSELNLSSLELGDSALYFCASSVGGRSVEKLFFGSGTQLSVL.

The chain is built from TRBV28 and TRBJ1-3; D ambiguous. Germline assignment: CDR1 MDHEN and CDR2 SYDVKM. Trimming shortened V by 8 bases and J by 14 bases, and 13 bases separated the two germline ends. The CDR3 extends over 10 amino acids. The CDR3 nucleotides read TGTGCCAGCGGTTGGGTGCCGGTATATTTT. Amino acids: CASGWVPVYF.

The CDR3 DNA reads TGTGCCAGCAAGGATACAGGGTCAACTAATGAAAAACTGTTTTTT. It codes for CASKDTGSTNEKLFF. V and J are TRBV2 and TRBJ1-4, with D possibly TRBD1 on 6 matching bases. CDR1 and CDR2 (germline): SNHLY, FYNNEI. V lost 7 bases and J lost 0, with 12 bases in between. The CDR3 covers 15 residues. The full variable domain, in which reference TRBV2 and TRBJ1-4 provide the parts outside the CDR3, is EPEVTQTPSHQVTQMGQEVILRCVPISNHLYFYWYRQILGQKVEFLVSFYNNEISEKSEIFDDQFSVERPDGSNFTLKIRSTKLEDSAMYFCASKDTGSTNEKLFFGSGTQLSVL.

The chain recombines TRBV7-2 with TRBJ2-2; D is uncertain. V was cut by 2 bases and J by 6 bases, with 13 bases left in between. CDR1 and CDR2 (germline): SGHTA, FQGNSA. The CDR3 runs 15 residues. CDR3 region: CASSLISIVPGELFF. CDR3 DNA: TGTGCCAGCAGCTTAATTTCGATCGTCCCCGGGGAGCTGTTTTTT. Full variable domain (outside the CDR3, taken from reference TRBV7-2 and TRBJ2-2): GAGVSQSPSNKVTEKGKDVELRCDPISGHTALYWYRQSLGQGLEFLIYFQGNSAPDKSGLPSDRFSAERTGGSVSTLTIQRTQQEDSAVYLCASSLISIVPGELFFGEGSRLTVL.